This T cell receptor beta chain originates from a study of T cells in Graves' hyperthyroidism and ophthalmopathy. Amplification yielded TCR beta CDR3 regions, with RNA transcripts as the source. An initial round of RT-PCR targeting the TCR CDR3 relied on the HTBI primer set. One entry per CDR3 protein, called by TCRdb with MiXCR from the multiplex PCR reads. The sample comprises more than 600,000 distinct CDR3 sequences, 16% of which are singletons, and about 8.4% rests with the top ten. Trimming removed 1 base from V and 3 bases from J, with 12 bases in between. This CDR3 spans 15 amino acids. Germline V CDR1 and CDR2: LGHDT, YNNKEL (reference sequence).

The sequenced sample consisted of blood. The clonotype comes from a man aged 18 to 35 with Graves' hyperthyroidism. The chain has TRBV3-1 and TRBJ1-1; possibly TRBD1 for D (6 bases). The DNA of the CDR3 is TGTGCCAGCAGCCAAGTCCCCTCAGGGGACACTGAAGCTTTCTTT. It encodes CASSQVPSGDTEAFF.